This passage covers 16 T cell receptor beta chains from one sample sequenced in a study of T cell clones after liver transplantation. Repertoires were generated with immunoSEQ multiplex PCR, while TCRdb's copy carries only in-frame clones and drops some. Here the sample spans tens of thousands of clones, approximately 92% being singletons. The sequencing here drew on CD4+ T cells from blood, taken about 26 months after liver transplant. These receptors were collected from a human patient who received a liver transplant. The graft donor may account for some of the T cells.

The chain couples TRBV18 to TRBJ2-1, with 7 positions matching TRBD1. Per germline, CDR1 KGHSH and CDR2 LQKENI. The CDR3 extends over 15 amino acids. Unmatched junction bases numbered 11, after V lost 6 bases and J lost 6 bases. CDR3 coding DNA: TGTGCCAGCTCTCTAACCCCGGACAGGTTCAATGAGCAGTTCTTC. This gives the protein CASSLTPDRFNEQFF.

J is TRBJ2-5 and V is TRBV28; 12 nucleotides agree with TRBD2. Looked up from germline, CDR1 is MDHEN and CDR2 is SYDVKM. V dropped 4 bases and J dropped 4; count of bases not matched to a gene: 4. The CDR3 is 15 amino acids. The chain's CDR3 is CASSSSGLAGETQYF. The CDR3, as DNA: TGTGCCAGCAGTTCCTCGGGACTAGCGGGAGAGACCCAGTACTTC.

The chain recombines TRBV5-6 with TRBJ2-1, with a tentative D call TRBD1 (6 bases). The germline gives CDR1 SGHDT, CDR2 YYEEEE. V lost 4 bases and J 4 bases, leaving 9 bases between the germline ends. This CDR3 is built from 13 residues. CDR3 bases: TGTGCCAGCAGCCCGCAGGGGTACAATGAGCAGTTCTTC. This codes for CASSPQGYNEQFF.

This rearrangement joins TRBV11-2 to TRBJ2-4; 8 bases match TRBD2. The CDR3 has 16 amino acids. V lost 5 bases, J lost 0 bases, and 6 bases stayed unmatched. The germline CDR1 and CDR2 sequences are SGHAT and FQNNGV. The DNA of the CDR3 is TGTGCCAGCAGCCCGGGGGGGGAGAAAGCCAAAAACATTCAGTACTTC. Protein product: CASSPGGEKAKNIQYF.

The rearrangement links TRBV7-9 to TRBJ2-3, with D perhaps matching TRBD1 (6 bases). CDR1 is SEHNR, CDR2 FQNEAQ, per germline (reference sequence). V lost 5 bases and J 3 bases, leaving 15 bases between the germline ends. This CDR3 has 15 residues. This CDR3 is CASSRTTGRTDTQYF. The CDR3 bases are TGTGCCAGCAGCCGGACGACAGGTCGAACAGATACGCAGTATTTT. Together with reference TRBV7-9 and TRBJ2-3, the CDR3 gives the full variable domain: DTGVSQNPRHKITKRGQNVTFRCDPISEHNRLYWYRQTLGQGPEFLTYFQNEAQLEKSRLLSDRFSAERPKGSFSTLEIQRTEQGDSAMYLCASSRTTGRTDTQYFGPGTRLTVL.

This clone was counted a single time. CDR3 DNA: TGTGCCAGCAGCTCCCCCCGTGAGGTGAACACCGGGGAGCTGTTTTTT. Protein: CASSSPREVNTGELFF. The chain has TRBV7-9 and TRBJ2-2; D not resolved. V was trimmed by 4 bases and J by 1 base, leaving 13 bases between them. Germline lookup yields CDR1 SEHNR and CDR2 FQNEAQ (reference sequence). The CDR3 runs to 16 residues.

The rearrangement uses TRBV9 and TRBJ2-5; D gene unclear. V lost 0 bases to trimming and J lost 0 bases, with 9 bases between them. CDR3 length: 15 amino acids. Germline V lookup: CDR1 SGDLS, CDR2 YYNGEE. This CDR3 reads CASSVATAYQETQYF. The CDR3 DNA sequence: TGTGCCAGCAGCGTAGCTACAGCTTACCAAGAGACCCAGTACTTC.

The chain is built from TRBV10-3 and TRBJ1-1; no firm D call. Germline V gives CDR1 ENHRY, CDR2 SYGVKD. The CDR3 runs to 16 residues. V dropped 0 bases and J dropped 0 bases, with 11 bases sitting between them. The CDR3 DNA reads TGTGCCATCAGTGAGTCGGCCGGAACCATGAACACTGAAGCTTTCTTT. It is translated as CAISESAGTMNTEAFF.

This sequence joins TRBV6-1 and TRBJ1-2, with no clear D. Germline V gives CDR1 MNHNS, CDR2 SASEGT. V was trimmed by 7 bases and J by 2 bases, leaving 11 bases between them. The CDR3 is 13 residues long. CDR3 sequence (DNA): TGTGCCAGCACCTTTTCACAGAACTATGGCTACACCTTC. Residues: CASTFSQNYGYTF.

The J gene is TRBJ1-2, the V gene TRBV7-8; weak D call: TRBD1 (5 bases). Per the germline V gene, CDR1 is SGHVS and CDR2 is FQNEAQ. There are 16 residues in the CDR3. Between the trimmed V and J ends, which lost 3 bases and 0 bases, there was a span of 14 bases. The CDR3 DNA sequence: TGTGCCAGCAGCTTCGATACAGGAAGAGCTAACTATGGCTACACCTTC. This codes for CASSFDTGRANYGYTF.

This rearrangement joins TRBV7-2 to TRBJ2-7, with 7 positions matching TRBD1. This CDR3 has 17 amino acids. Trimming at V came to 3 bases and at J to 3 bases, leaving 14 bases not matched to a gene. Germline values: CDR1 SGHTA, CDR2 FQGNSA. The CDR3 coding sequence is TGTGCCAGCAGCTTTCTGCCATTAGACAGGGTCGGCTACGAGCAGTACTTC. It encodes CASSFLPLDRVGYEQYF.

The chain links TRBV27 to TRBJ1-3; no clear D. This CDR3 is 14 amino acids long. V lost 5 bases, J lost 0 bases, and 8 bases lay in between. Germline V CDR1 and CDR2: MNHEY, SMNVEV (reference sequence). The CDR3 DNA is TGTGCCAGCAGTCGAGGTGGCTCTGGAAACACCATATATTTT. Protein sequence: CASSRGGSGNTIYF.

DNA for the CDR3: TGTGCCAGCAGACAGGGGGATGAGACCCAGTACTTC. Amino acids: CASRQGDETQYF. The chain has TRBV19 and TRBJ2-5, with 9 positions matching TRBD1. J gave up 5 bases and V 9 bases, and 4 bases lay outside the gene matches. The CDR3 loop spans 12 amino acids. The germline gives CDR1 LNHDA, CDR2 SQIVND (reference sequence).

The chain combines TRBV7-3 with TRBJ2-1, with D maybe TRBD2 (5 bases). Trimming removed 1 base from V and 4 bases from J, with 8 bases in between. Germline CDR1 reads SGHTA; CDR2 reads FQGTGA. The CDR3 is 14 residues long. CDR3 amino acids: CASSLNGDYNEQFF. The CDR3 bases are TGTGCCAGCAGCTTAAACGGGGATTACAATGAGCAGTTCTTC.

As DNA, the CDR3 is TGTGCCAGCTTAGGAACCTACGAGCAGTACTTC. Protein sequence: CASLGTYEQYF. The J gene is TRBJ2-7, the V gene TRBV30; D is undetermined. V gave up 8 bases and J gave up 2 bases, with 10 bases separating them. CDR1 GTSNPN and CDR2 SVGIG come from the germline V gene (reference sequence). CDR3 length equals 11 residues. Filled out from reference TRBV30 and TRBJ2-7, the complete variable domain reads SQTIHQWPATLVQPVGSPLSLECTVEGTSNPNLYWYRQAAGRGLQLLFYSVGIGQISSEVPQNLSASRPQDRQFILSSKKLLLSDSGFYLCASLGTYEQYFGPGTRLTVT.

The CDR3 protein is CAIWGTSGRVEQYF. DNA of the CDR3: TGTGCCATCTGGGGGACTAGCGGGAGGGTCGAGCAGTACTTC. The J gene is TRBJ2-7, the V gene TRBV6-1; TRBD2 matches at 16 bases. V shed 10 bases and J 6 bases; nucleotides not matched to a gene: 6. The CDR3 sequence is 14 residues long. Per germline, CDR1 MNHNS and CDR2 SASEGT.